These 7 T cell receptor beta chains share one sample of origin, sequenced in a study of memory B cells and T cells in multiple sclerosis. Which antigens these TCRs recognize remains unknown. Separate sequencing covered autoproliferating (CFSE-dim) and non-proliferating (CFSE-high) T cells from stimulus-free culture. Cultures began with 45 million to 60 million CFSE-labeled PBMCs, unstimulated for 6 to 8 days, with replicate wells pooled. Profiling relied on immunoSEQ multiplex PCR, and the TCRdb table lists in-frame clones only, not all of them. Of roughly 30,000 clones listed, 86% are singletons. Sequencing was done on a sample of PBMCs from blood kept in culture. The source is a human donor with multiple sclerosis.

This chain joins TRBV23-1 and TRBJ1-5; D not certain. TRBV23-1 is assigned to the ORF class and has an uncertain function. This CDR3 comprises 14 residues. The V gene lost 2 bases and the J gene lost 7 bases, with 12 bases spanning the gap. In DNA form, the CDR3 reads TGCGCCAGCAGTCAACCCGCCGGCCCCCAGCCCCAGCATTTT. It is translated as CASSQPAGPQPQHF.

The chain uses TRBV6-5 and TRBJ1-6, with D unresolved. The germline V gene has CDR1 MNHEY and CDR2 SVGAGI. The CDR3 runs to 15 residues. The ends were cut back, 2 bases at V and 7 bases at J, with 12 bases in the middle. DNA of the CDR3: TGTGCCAGCAGTTACGCAAGGGAGGTCAATTCACCCCTCCACTTT. It encodes CASSYAREVNSPLHF.

This sequence joins TRBV7-9 and TRBJ2-3; no reliable D call. Per the germline V gene, CDR1 is SEHNR and CDR2 is FQNEAQ (reference sequence). V was clipped by 5 bases and J by 4 bases, with 7 bases between them. This CDR3 comprises 12 residues. The CDR3 sequence: CASSGPADTQYF. In DNA, the CDR3 is TGTGCCAGCAGCGGCCCGGCAGATACGCAGTATTTT.

CDR3 region: CASSLALGADTQYF. The CDR3, as DNA: TGCGCCAGCAGCTTGGCCCTAGGTGCAGATACGCAGTATTTT. The chain carries TRBV5-1 and TRBJ2-3; D remains ambiguous. The V and J ends lost 0 bases and 4 bases respectively, with 9 bases between them. Germline values: CDR1 SGHRS, CDR2 YFSETQ. The CDR3 has 14 amino acids.

The rearrangement links TRBV30 to TRBJ2-5; D might be TRBD1 (6 bases). Germline CDR1 GTSNPN, CDR2 SVGIG (reference sequence). The CDR3 is made up of 11 amino acids. The germline V and J ends were trimmed by 3 bases and 5 bases, with 7 bases remaining between them. The CDR3 DNA reads TGTGCCTGGAGCAGGGGCGAGACCCAGTACTTC. Protein sequence: CAWSRGETQYF.

The chain has TRBV21-1 and TRBJ1-1. TRBV21-1 is a pseudogene. The CDR3 extends over 17 amino acids. CDR3 DNA: TGTGCCAGCAGCAAAGAAGGGGTAAGGGGACTGAACACTGAAGCTTTCTTT. Encoded protein: CASSKEGVRGLNTEAFF.

This clone turned up a few times. The chain has TRBV7-9 and TRBJ2-7, with a tentative D call TRBD1 (6 bases). This CDR3 has 15 amino acids. V was shortened by 5 bases and J by 6 bases, with 20 bases between the two germline ends. The V gene's germline CDR1 is SEHNR and CDR2 FQNEAQ (reference sequence). In DNA form, the CDR3 reads TGTGCCAGCAGCAAATCGACAGGTAAACAGGGCGAGCAGTACTTC. Amino acids: CASSKSTGKQGEQYF.